Shown below are 5 T cell receptor beta chains from a single sample sequenced in a study of blood T cell repertoires in COVID-19. Sequenced by immunoSEQ multiplex PCR; TCRdb stores in-frame clones only, minus some. The sample holds over 65,000 clones, approximately 86% seen once. The sample consisted of peripheral blood. These receptors originate from a man older than 75 with active COVID-19.

A single count supports this clone. The chain joins TRBV7-9 to TRBJ2-7, with TRBD2 identical over 7 bases. This CDR3 has 14 residues. V shed 1 base, J shed 8 bases, and the junction held 8 bases outside the gene matches. Germline CDR1 is SEHNR and CDR2 is FQNEAQ (reference sequence). The CDR3 DNA follows: TGTGCCAGCAGCTTAGATGAGAAGCGGGGTAAGCAGTACTTC. Protein product: CASSLDEKRGKQYF.

The chain couples TRBV7-2 to TRBJ2-1; TRBD2 is a possible D gene (5 bases). Germline loops: CDR1 SGHTA, CDR2 FQGNSA. This CDR3 contains 14 residues. V lost 3 bases, J lost 3 bases, and 9 bases lay in between. CDR3 in DNA: TGTGCCAGCAGCTTGGACGGACTCTACAATGAGCAGTTCTTC. Translating gives CASSLDGLYNEQFF.

V is TRBV14 and J is TRBJ2-2; unclear D gene. Germline values: CDR1 SGHDN, CDR2 FVKESK. The V gene lost 1 base and the J gene lost 2 bases, with 2 bases spanning the gap. CDR3 length equals 13 residues. The CDR3 is CASSQVNTGELFF. Written as DNA, the CDR3 is TGTGCCAGCAGCCAAGTAAACACCGGGGAGCTGTTTTTT.

This clone qualifies as large. The rearrangement joins TRBV6-4 to TRBJ2-3; 11 bases align to TRBD2. CDR1 and CDR2 from the germline V gene are MRHNA and SNTAGT. The ends lost 5 bases at V and 1 base at J; junction bases unmatched: 2. This CDR3 comprises 15 residues. CDR3 nucleotides: TGTGCCAGCAGTCCGACTAGCGGGGGCACAGATACGCAGTATTTT. The encoded protein is CASSPTSGGTDTQYF.

The chain uses TRBV19 and TRBJ1-1; tentatively, D is TRBD1 (6 bases). CDR1 is LNHDA, CDR2 SQIVND, per germline (reference sequence). Trimming removed 10 bases at V and 5 bases at J, with 17 bases between. This CDR3 comprises 13 residues. As DNA, the CDR3 is TGTGCCACTAGAACTTTACAGGGTACTGAAGCTTTCTTT. Protein sequence: CATRTLQGTEAFF.